The clone carrying this T cell receptor (beta chain) was recorded a few times. The antigen remains undetermined. This specimen comes from a study of regulatory T cells in long-lasting Graves disease. The V gene lost 5 bases and the J gene lost 5 bases, with 13 bases spanning the gap. There are 14 residues in the CDR3. Per the germline V gene, CDR1 is SGHTA and CDR2 is FQGNSA. Researchers made TCR beta libraries by using iRepertoire HTBI primers and running Arm-PCR on CDR3 regions. As originally analysed: In the combined samples, some 59 TRBV and more than 11 TRBJ segments were identified. In TCRdb, the multiplex PCR reads were re-called with MiXCR into one record per CDR3 protein. The V and J calls and clone size come from TCRdb's table, not from the authors' own analysis. In the table there are approximately 490,000 distinct CDR3 sequences, about 17% of which are singletons. Study-wide results and limits: The study found TRBV28, TRBJ1-2 and TRBJ2-5 favored in persistent disease.

Sample time point: newly diagnosed GD, antithyroid drugs for less than 3 months. PBMC-extracted RNA yielded the TCR library. These data were also reused for a study on T cells in Graves' hyperthyroidism and ophthalmopathy. That work adds: Researchers barred patients who had uncontrolled infection, other autoimmune disease, pregnancy or lactation. It was a median approximately 6 months before onset that the model predicted ophthalmopathy.

The clonotype originates from a man aged 35 to 55 with Graves disease. V and J are TRBV7-2 and TRBJ1-5, with D unresolved. The sample here was peripheral blood mononuclear cells (PBMCs), taken at new diagnosis, from a patient treated with antithyroid drugs. DNA of the CDR3: TGTGCCAGCAGCATCTTCGTTGACTATCAGCCCCAGCATTTT. This gives the protein CASSIFVDYQPQHF.